Given below is one TCR beta chain in context. Germline V CDR1 and CDR2: SQVTM, ANQGSEA. V lost 5 bases to trimming and J lost 0 bases; unmatched junction nucleotides: 13. The CDR3 loop spans 17 amino acids. The sample belongs to a study of blood T cell repertoires in COVID-19. Turning to the study itself: Both acute and convalescent COVID-19 samples were obtained from the United States, Italy and Spain. From T cells, B-cell-depleted T cells, or PBMCs came the material, which was cDNA or gDNA.

Per the authors' pipeline: Reference gene primer amplification yielded estimated nucleated cell counts. Sequenced by immunoSEQ multiplex PCR; TCRdb stores in-frame clones only, minus some. That table supplies the V and J calls and clone size; D and trimming were determined from the DNA. The sample holds fewer than 80,000 clones, almost 90% seen once. This rearrangement joins TRBV29-1 to TRBJ1-1; 9 nucleotides match TRBD1. This clonotype was obtained from a man aged 45-65 years with acute or convalescent COVID-19. The sample was peripheral blood. CDR3 in DNA: TGCAGCGTTAGGTCGGGGACAGGGAAGATTATGAACACTGAAGCTTTCTTT. Its translation is CSVRSGTGKIMNTEAFF.